The sequence of this T cell receptor (beta chain) was determined in a study of blood T cell repertoires in COVID-19. For the study at large: Both acute and convalescent COVID-19 samples were obtained from the United States, Italy and Spain.

For recovered donors of Cohort 3, there were two negative PCRs, clearance, or symptom resolution. The CDR3 is made up of 16 amino acids. The germline gives CDR1 LNHNV, CDR2 YYDKDF (reference sequence). V lost 5 bases and J lost 6, with 22 bases in between. Some clones are missing from TCRdb's copy, which holds only in-frame ones; the method was immunoSEQ multiplex PCR. Among 200,000 to 250,000 clones listed, around 90% were seen once. The sequence was collected from a woman aged 45-59 years who had recovered from COVID-19. The rearrangement joins TRBV15 to TRBJ1-2, with a possible D match to TRBD1 (5 bases). The sequencing sample was made of PBMCs or T cells enriched from blood (not recorded which). The chain's CDR3 is CATSPRTRGGIDGYTF. The CDR3 region has the DNA TGTGCCACCAGCCCCCGGACTAGGGGTGGAATAGATGGCTACACCTTC.